The rows below give T cell receptor beta chains drawn from one sample of a study of neoadjuvant anti-PD-1 for oral cavity cancer. Profiling relied on immunoSEQ multiplex PCR, and the TCRdb table lists in-frame clones only, not all of them. The repertoire includes around 81,000 clones, approximately 84% of them detected once, and around 3.2% sits in the top ten. The material was PBMCs, obtained before nivolumab (anti-PD-1) treatment. The receptors originated from a person between 35 and 79 years old with oral cavity squamous cell carcinoma. The CDR3 runs from the conserved cysteine through the conserved F or W. The order of the fields is J gene, D gene, V gene, CDR3 protein. A D gene is named only where the DNA matches it firmly.

J: TRBJ1-1
D: -
V: TRBV5-1
CDR3: CASSFRLQARSDTEAFF

J: TRBJ2-2
D: TRBD1
V: TRBV6-6
CDR3: CASRGQGSAGELFF

J: TRBJ1-2
D: -
V: TRBV28
CDR3: CASSLLAGYNGYTF

J: TRBJ2-1
D: -
V: TRBV2
CDR3: CASREWGGYNEQFF

J: TRBJ1-1
D: -
V: TRBV6-5
CDR3: CASSYYRGTEAFF

J: TRBJ1-1
D: -
V: TRBV2
CDR3: CASNRGMNTEAFF

J: TRBJ2-7
D: -
V: TRBV14
CDR3: CASSPSRQQQYF

J: TRBJ2-3
D: -
V: TRBV11-3
CDR3: CASSLTPPDTQYF

J: TRBJ2-5
D: -
V: TRBV5-1
CDR3: CASSLNQETQYF

J: TRBJ1-5
D: TRBD1
V: TRBV27
CDR3: CASSSTGGLAPQPQHF

J: TRBJ2-4
D: -
V: TRBV6-1
CDR3: CASSERATGANIQYF

J: TRBJ2-7
D: TRBD1
V: TRBV29-1
CDR3: CSAVGQGAYEQYF

J: TRBJ2-1
D: TRBD1
V: TRBV27
CDR3: CASSWTGLNNEQFF

J: TRBJ2-1
D: TRBD2
V: TRBV13
CDR3: CASSLATSGSGYEQFF

J: TRBJ1-2
D: -
V: TRBV30
CDR3: CAWSVKAAIAF

J: TRBJ2-2
D: TRBD1
V: TRBV6-6
CDR3: CASRGTGTNTGELFF

J: TRBJ2-1
D: -
V: TRBV7-3
CDR3: CASRFNGGSSYNEQFF

J: TRBJ2-7
D: TRBD1
V: TRBV5-1
CDR3: CASSLGQGANEQYF

J: TRBJ2-4
D: TRBD1
V: TRBV30
CDR3: CAWSVPRTGRTIQYF

J: TRBJ1-2
D: -
V: TRBV6-5
CDR3: CASSPYTGSYGYTF

J: TRBJ1-2
D: -
V: TRBV4-1
CDR3: CASSQDREYGYTF

J: TRBJ1-3
D: -
V: TRBV5-1
CDR3: CASSLSDGNTIYF

J: TRBJ2-5
D: TRBD1
V: TRBV7-6
CDR3: CASSNTGALGETQYF

J: TRBJ2-1
D: -
V: TRBV10-1
CDR3: CASSDLNNEQFF

J: TRBJ1-4
D: -
V: TRBV5-1
CDR3: CASSLVPGAGEKLFF

J: TRBJ2-1
D: -
V: TRBV6-1
CDR3: CASRRQQVYNEQFF

J: TRBJ2-3
D: -
V: TRBV6-5
CDR3: CATQGLRDNTDTQYF